Listed below are T cell receptor beta chains from one sample, sequenced in a study of blood T cell repertoires in COVID-19. Assay: immunoSEQ multiplex PCR; the TCRdb copy retains only in-frame clones and omits some. Of over 200,000 clones listed, 86% were seen once; the top ten hold about 4%. The sample taken for sequencing was PBMCs or T cells enriched from blood (not recorded which). Receptors were obtained from a woman aged 25 to 39 who had been exposed to COVID-19. The CDR3 runs from the conserved cysteine through the conserved F or W.

CDR3aa: CASSIRGFNQPQHF
j_gene: TRBJ1-5
v_gene: TRBV6-5

CDR3aa: CASSLEGGLAGAYTDTQYF
j_gene: TRBJ2-3
v_gene: TRBV5-8

CDR3aa: CASSYIRQAEYGYTF
j_gene: TRBJ1-2
v_gene: TRBV6-6

CDR3aa: CAISVGQVTYEQYF
j_gene: TRBJ2-7
v_gene: TRBV10-3

CDR3aa: CASRTSGGNTEAFF
j_gene: TRBJ1-1
v_gene: TRBV3-1/TRBV3-2

CDR3aa: CASSLSGGETQYF
j_gene: TRBJ2-5
v_gene: TRBV5-1

CDR3aa: CAWSVDRGPYSNQPQHF
j_gene: TRBJ1-5
v_gene: TRBV30

CDR3aa: CASSQWQGGGELFF
j_gene: TRBJ2-2
v_gene: TRBV3-1/TRBV3-2

CDR3aa: CASSLIPAGVKNNEQFF
j_gene: TRBJ2-1
v_gene: TRBV7-6

CDR3aa: CASRETGGREKLFF
j_gene: TRBJ1-4
v_gene: TRBV19

CDR3aa: CASSFATGVQETQYF
j_gene: TRBJ2-5
v_gene: TRBV7-2

CDR3aa: CASSLGTGTTTYEQYF
j_gene: TRBJ2-7
v_gene: TRBV11-3

CDR3aa: CASSEYRGGVSPLHF
j_gene: TRBJ1-6
v_gene: TRBV10-2

CDR3aa: CASNRGYGYTF
j_gene: TRBJ1-2
v_gene: TRBV6-5

CDR3aa: CASRFTGGSNQPQHF
j_gene: TRBJ1-5
v_gene: TRBV2

CDR3aa: CASSQGEQFF
j_gene: TRBJ2-1
v_gene: TRBV6-5

CDR3aa: CASSLASGGQYEQYF
j_gene: TRBJ2-7
v_gene: TRBV5-1